These T cell receptor beta chains were read from a single sample in a study of cytotoxic CD8 clonotypes in ibrutinib-treated CLL. Using immunoSEQ multiplex PCR, the repertoire was profiled, and TCRdb retains in-frame clones only, with some absent. The sample has around 140,000 clones, 70% to 90% seen once. The sequencing here drew on PBMCs, taken after 24 months of ibrutinib treatment. These receptors came from a human donor with chronic lymphocytic leukemia. The CDR3 runs from the conserved cysteine through the conserved F or W. The D gene is left open where the match is weak. Where a row states a size, it is once, few, many or the class of an expanded clone; other rows omit it.

abundance: once
v_gene: TRBV7-2
j_gene: TRBJ2-7
d_gene: .
CDR3aa: CASSSLPRGPYEQYF
CDR3nt: TGTGCCAGCAGCTCCCTACCGCGGGGCCCCTACGAGCAGTACTTC

abundance: .
v_gene: TRBV2
j_gene: TRBJ1-6
d_gene: TRBD1
CDR3aa: CASSLRGQLDSPLHF
CDR3nt: TGTGCCAGCTCCCTCAGGGGGCAGTTGGATTCACCCCTCCACTTT

abundance: .
v_gene: TRBV7-7
j_gene: TRBJ2-1
d_gene: .
CDR3aa: CASSQSAVYEQFF
CDR3nt: TGTGCTAGCAGCCAGAGTGCAGTGTATGAGCAGTTCTTC

abundance: .
v_gene: TRBV2
j_gene: TRBJ1-6
d_gene: .
CDR3aa: CASSEVGTTNSPLHF
CDR3nt: TGTGCCAGCAGTGAAGTCGGTACGACTAATTCACCCCTCCACTTT

abundance: .
v_gene: TRBV18
j_gene: TRBJ1-2
d_gene: TRBD1
CDR3aa: CASSPVSNRGGYGYTF
CDR3nt: TGTGCCAGCTCACCAGTTTCTAACAGGGGAGGCTATGGCTACACCTTC

abundance: .
v_gene: TRBV5-6
j_gene: TRBJ2-7
d_gene: .
CDR3aa: CASSFFGSYEQYF
CDR3nt: TGTGCCAGCAGCTTTTTTGGGTCCTACGAGCAGTACTTC

abundance: .
v_gene: TRBV27
j_gene: TRBJ2-2
d_gene: .
CDR3aa: CASSLGASSGSGPAGELFF
CDR3nt: TGTGCCAGCAGTTTGGGGGCGTCAAGCGGTAGCGGGCCGGCCGGGGAGCTGTTTTTT

abundance: .
v_gene: TRBV5-6
j_gene: TRBJ1-5
d_gene: TRBD1
CDR3aa: CASSFRTGLNQPQHF
CDR3nt: TGTGCCAGCAGCTTCCGGACAGGCCTAAATCAGCCCCAGCATTTT

abundance: .
v_gene: TRBV6-6
j_gene: TRBJ2-1
d_gene: TRBD2
CDR3aa: CASADSGGGADEQFF
CDR3nt: TGTGCCAGCGCCGATAGCGGGGGGGGTGCAGATGAGCAGTTCTTC

abundance: .
v_gene: TRBV4-1
j_gene: TRBJ2-5
d_gene: TRBD2
CDR3aa: CASSQALAGGEKTQYF
CDR3nt: TGCGCCAGCAGCCAGGCCCTAGCGGGGGGTGAAAAGACCCAGTACTTC

abundance: .
v_gene: TRBV11-2
j_gene: TRBJ2-1
d_gene: TRBD2
CDR3aa: CASSLGSSGSFAQFF
CDR3nt: TGTGCCAGCAGCTTGGGCTCTAGCGGGAGTTTCGCGCAGTTCTTC

abundance: .
v_gene: TRBV7-7
j_gene: TRBJ2-5
d_gene: .
CDR3aa: CASSLGRRSEAQYF
CDR3nt: TGTGCCAGCAGCTTAGGGCGGCGGTCAGAGGCCCAGTACTTC

abundance: .
v_gene: TRBV7-2
j_gene: TRBJ2-2
d_gene: .
CDR3aa: CASSLNRRNTGELFF
CDR3nt: TGTGCCAGCAGCTTAAACAGGCGTAACACCGGGGAGCTGTTTTTT

abundance: .
v_gene: TRBV9
j_gene: TRBJ2-3
d_gene: TRBD1
CDR3aa: CASSVDRGNTDTQYF
CDR3nt: TGTGCCAGCAGCGTGGACAGGGGGAATACAGATACGCAGTATTTT

abundance: .
v_gene: TRBV19
j_gene: TRBJ1-4
d_gene: .
CDR3aa: CASTGQSGEKLFF
CDR3nt: TGTGCCAGTACGGGGCAGTCGGGCGAAAAACTGTTTTTT

abundance: .
v_gene: TRBV7-3
j_gene: TRBJ2-5
d_gene: .
CDR3aa: CASSLVRSKETQYF
CDR3nt: TGTGCCAGCAGCCTAGTTCGATCCAAAGAGACCCAGTACTTC

abundance: .
v_gene: TRBV28
j_gene: TRBJ1-2
d_gene: .
CDR3aa: CASSPQVGRPNYGYTF
CDR3nt: TGTGCCAGCAGCCCTCAGGTGGGGCGGCCTAACTATGGCTACACCTTC

abundance: .
v_gene: TRBV10-1
j_gene: TRBJ1-4
d_gene: TRBD1
CDR3aa: CASSESNETGNNEKLFF
CDR3nt: TGCGCCAGCAGTGAGTCGAATGAGACAGGGAATAATGAAAAACTGTTTTTT

abundance: .
v_gene: TRBV11-1
j_gene: TRBJ2-1
d_gene: TRBD2
CDR3aa: CASSLETSGGAYEQFF
CDR3nt: TGTGCCAGCAGCTTAGAGACTAGCGGGGGGGCCTATGAGCAGTTCTTC

abundance: .
v_gene: TRBV9
j_gene: TRBJ1-3
d_gene: TRBD1
CDR3aa: CASSAHPYTGQGRNTIYF
CDR3nt: TGTGCCAGCAGCGCCCACCCATACACGGGACAGGGGCGGAACACCATATATTTT

abundance: once
v_gene: TRBV19
j_gene: TRBJ2-1
d_gene: TRBD2
CDR3aa: CASSHASGGSYNEQFF
CDR3nt: TGTGCCAGTAGTCACGCTAGCGGAGGCTCCTACAATGAGCAGTTCTTC

abundance: .
v_gene: TRBV7-9
j_gene: TRBJ2-4
d_gene: .
CDR3aa: CASSLRGQFFDIAKNIQYF
CDR3nt: TGTGCCAGCAGCTTAAGAGGGCAGTTTTTCGACATAGCCAAAAACATTCAGTACTTC

abundance: .
v_gene: TRBV28
j_gene: TRBJ2-1
d_gene: TRBD1
CDR3aa: CASSEDRAYNEQFF
CDR3nt: TGTGCCAGCAGCGAGGACAGGGCCTACAATGAGCAGTTCTTC

abundance: .
v_gene: TRBV7-9
j_gene: TRBJ2-7
d_gene: TRBD2
CDR3aa: CASSLSSGASYEQYF
CDR3nt: TGTGCCAGCAGCTTATCTAGCGGGGCCTCCTACGAGCAGTACTTC

abundance: .
v_gene: TRBV19
j_gene: TRBJ2-1
d_gene: TRBD1
CDR3aa: CASSAMRAGTGVANEQFF
CDR3nt: TGTGCCAGTAGTGCGATGAGGGCCGGGACAGGGGTCGCCAATGAGCAGTTCTTC

abundance: .
v_gene: TRBV18
j_gene: TRBJ2-3
d_gene: .
CDR3aa: CASSPLPKLDTQYF
CDR3nt: TGTGCCAGCTCACCCCTACCAAAGTTAGATACGCAGTATTTT

abundance: .
v_gene: TRBV5-1
j_gene: TRBJ1-1
d_gene: .
CDR3aa: CASSLTGRRTEAFF
CDR3nt: TGCGCCAGCAGCTTGACAGGGAGGCGGACTGAAGCTTTCTTT

abundance: .
v_gene: TRBV30
j_gene: TRBJ2-2
d_gene: .
CDR3aa: CAWSEQGVAGELFF
CDR3nt: TGTGCCTGGAGTGAACAGGGTGTGGCCGGGGAGCTGTTTTTT

abundance: .
v_gene: TRBV25-1
j_gene: TRBJ1-4
d_gene: .
CDR3aa: CASSGTDINEKLFF
CDR3nt: TGTGCCAGCAGTGGGACAGACATAAATGAAAAACTGTTTTTT

abundance: .
v_gene: TRBV7-2
j_gene: TRBJ2-1
d_gene: .
CDR3aa: CASSRQYNEQFF
CDR3nt: TGTGCCAGCAGCCGTCAATACAATGAGCAGTTCTTC

abundance: .
v_gene: TRBV30
j_gene: TRBJ2-3
d_gene: TRBD2
CDR3aa: CAWGRGGPDTQYF
CDR3nt: TGTGCCTGGGGGCGGGGGGGCCCAGATACGCAGTATTTT

abundance: .
v_gene: TRBV18
j_gene: TRBJ2-7
d_gene: TRBD1
CDR3aa: CASSTGQGTSEQYF
CDR3nt: TGTGCCAGCTCAACAGGACAGGGGACAAGCGAGCAGTACTTC

abundance: few
v_gene: TRBV11-2
j_gene: TRBJ2-1
d_gene: TRBD2
CDR3aa: CASSFRDYANEQFF
CDR3nt: TGTGCCAGCAGCTTCCGGGACTATGCCAATGAGCAGTTCTTC

abundance: .
v_gene: TRBV19
j_gene: TRBJ2-2
d_gene: .
CDR3aa: CASSRRNTGELFF
CDR3nt: TGTGCCAGTAGTCGGAGGAACACCGGGGAGCTGTTTTTT

abundance: .
v_gene: TRBV6-5
j_gene: TRBJ2-6
d_gene: .
CDR3aa: CASNTRGANVLTF
CDR3nt: TGTGCCAGCAATACCCGGGGGGCCAACGTCCTGACTTTC

abundance: .
v_gene: TRBV9
j_gene: TRBJ1-3
d_gene: .
CDR3aa: CASSGLTSGNTIYF
CDR3nt: TGTGCCAGCAGCGGGTTGACCTCTGGAAACACCATATATTTT

abundance: .
v_gene: TRBV7-3
j_gene: TRBJ2-1
d_gene: TRBD2
CDR3aa: CASSPTSGLYNEQFF
CDR3nt: TGTGCCAGCAGTCCTACTAGCGGGCTTTACAATGAGCAGTTCTTC

abundance: .
v_gene: TRBV28
j_gene: TRBJ1-2
d_gene: .
CDR3aa: CASSLSGVYGYTF
CDR3nt: TGTGCCAGCAGTTTGTCAGGGGTATATGGCTACACCTTC

abundance: .
v_gene: TRBV28
j_gene: TRBJ2-1
d_gene: .
CDR3aa: CASSPKDSYNEQFF
CDR3nt: TGTGCCAGCAGCCCCAAGGACTCCTACAATGAGCAGTTCTTC

abundance: .
v_gene: TRBV7-2
j_gene: TRBJ2-2
d_gene: TRBD1
CDR3aa: CASSPQGAVTGELFF
CDR3nt: TGTGCCAGCAGCCCACAGGGGGCGGTCACCGGGGAGCTGTTTTTT

abundance: .
v_gene: TRBV9
j_gene: TRBJ2-3
d_gene: .
CDR3aa: CASSVRDADTQYF
CDR3nt: TGTGCCAGCAGCGTACGGGACGCAGATACGCAGTATTTT

abundance: few
v_gene: TRBV9
j_gene: TRBJ2-5
d_gene: .
CDR3aa: CASSVGRRGSQYF
CDR3nt: TGTGCCAGCAGCGTAGGTCGCCGAGGGTCCCAGTACTTC

abundance: .
v_gene: TRBV5-8
j_gene: TRBJ1-5
d_gene: .
CDR3aa: CASSSRVRGPQHF
CDR3nt: TGTGCCAGCAGTTCCCGGGTCCGGGGGCCCCAGCATTTT

abundance: .
v_gene: TRBV19
j_gene: TRBJ2-3
d_gene: .
CDR3aa: CATSSATDTQYF
CDR3nt: TGTGCCACCAGCTCAGCCACAGATACGCAGTATTTT

abundance: .
v_gene: TRBV28
j_gene: TRBJ2-7
d_gene: TRBD2
CDR3aa: CASSGAGTTPGGEQYF
CDR3nt: TGTGCCAGCAGTGGAGCCGGGACTACCCCCGGAGGCGAGCAGTACTTC